This TCR beta chain was captured by sequencing in a study of cytomegalovirus exposure and HLA in healthy donors (dated by TCRdb to about 2017). With respect to the entire study: In an earlier analysis of 450 to 750 of the donors, around 300 Gb of sequence data and 90 million to 130 million unique TCR beta sequences from about 179 million T cells were reported. An early release that covered fewer than 750 HLA-typed donors contained about 290 gigabases of sequencing data and 85 million to 100 million unique TCR sequences. Of the 398 genotyped donors, 80% to 90% were placed in the genetic ancestry cluster associated with self-reported Caucasian donors. The study was designed to test whether signatures of past pathogen exposure could be identified by cataloging public T cell receptors. The study profiled the T cell repertoires of 500 to 800 subjects by immunosequencing and related them to cytomegalovirus serostatus. A separate validation cohort of about 110 different subjects was used in addition to the roughly 620-subject first cohort. To predict cytomegalovirus infection status, the study combined high-throughput TCR immunosequencing, statistical association of individual TCRs with disease status, and machine learning. In a later analysis, previously published TCR beta repertoires from 550 to 750 donors were re-analyzed and high-resolution HLA genotyping was added so that TCR occurrence patterns could be studied. Rather than drawing on any new phenotypic data, the later analysis identified candidate immune exposures from TCR beta sequences and the way those sequences occurred across donors. An earlier analysis of approximately 640 of the donors applied high-throughput TCR beta sequencing to assess whether each TCR beta V gene segment acted as functional or pseudogenic. Donor age, sex, ethnicity and CMV serostatus were compiled alongside the repertoire data. In a later genetic analysis, genome-wide SNP genotypes for about 55% of the roughly 700 donors were used, and that subset was treated as a discovery cohort. Every discovery cohort repertoire had been produced on one sequencing platform. Class I and class II HLA loci were covered by the typing at four-digit resolution. Typing coverage varied by locus: about 620-630 donors for A, B, C, DRB1 and DQB1; under 550 for DQA1; approximately 610 for DPA1; under 490 for DPB1. Roughly five DR-DQ haplotypes were handled as single units for association and clustering, since linkage in the cohort was strong. On average, 235,054 unique TCR beta nucleotide sequences were sequenced per donor among 398 genotyped donors of the cohort, with roughly a sixth of those sequences being non-productive.

Summary of the overall study and its limitations: Roughly uniform sequencing depth across donors was assumed in presence/absence analyses, although this assumption may not hold. A later analysis found that most CMV-associated TCR beta chains appeared HLA-restricted, with HLA associations seemingly driven largely by CMV exposure. Compared with equally common non-associated chains, HLA-associated TCR beta chains in a later analysis were more clonally expanded and had lower generation probabilities. While some public TCRs were present in many individuals, most TCR sequences turned up only very rarely across donors. An earlier analysis of approximately 500 of the donors showed that most TCR beta V segments appeared in productive rearrangements either about 87% or about 30% of the time, which broadly matched IMGT annotations. A later analysis found that TCR association rates varied across HLA loci, with DRB1 alleles showing the most associated TCRs and HLA-C alleles the fewest. A further reported finding was that TCR beta sequences accurately predicted the HLA-A and HLA-B alleles for most subjects in the first cohort. According to a later analysis, parvovirus B19, influenza, CMV and Epstein-Barr virus appeared linked to several top co-occurrence clusters. A later analysis associated roughly 17,000 TCR beta sequences with specific HLA alleles at a false discovery rate of 0.05. The classifier was reported to diagnose cytomegalovirus status with high specificity and sensitivity in both the original and validation cohorts. Correlated functional status among segregating V segments might reflect linkage disequilibrium, but an unknown experimental factor could not be ruled out. A few of the identified cytomegalovirus-associated TCR beta chains were confirmed in vitro to be specific for cytomegalovirus antigens. Strong co-occurrence of HLA alleles, especially DR and DQ, made assigning TCR associations to individual alleles difficult. A later genetic analysis associated a missense DCLRE1C variant with V-gene and J-gene trimming of TCR beta chains, and an independent cohort replicated the association. The study gave a list of some 150 TCR beta chains associated with cytomegalovirus. The authors suggested that the approach could potentially be generalized to other disease states and immunological phenotypes. Only TCR beta chains were sequenced in this cohort, and the absence of alpha or paired-chain data limited detectable features. Over 15 rarely observed V segments, including chromosome 9 orphons, were excluded from the earlier analysis of a few hundred of the donors because counts were too low. Because HLA typing was missing for some donors at each locus, association tests included only the typed subset. In a later genetic analysis, fewer N-insertions in productive TCRs were reported among donors in an Asian-associated ancestry cluster than the 666-donor mean. The only immune exposure information available for the cohort was CMV serostatus. A cluster of highly shared sequence variants was judged likely to be a technical artifact of the sequencing pipeline.

The cohort comprised fewer than 700 healthy bone marrow donors. At the time of sampling, all cohort members were nominally healthy, though unrecorded immune exposures were likely present. The donor tested CMV seropositive and was one of the 289 seropositive cohort members. A peripheral blood sample was collected from each donor, and TCR beta sequencing was performed on peripheral blood mononuclear cells. The Qiagen DNeasy Blood Extraction Kit was used to extract genomic DNA from the blood cell samples. Worth noting for this clone: The antigen it recognizes is unknown. No much larger clone exists at a distance of one base, and base qualities are not known.

Library preparation employed the immunoSEQ multiplex PCR assay. For the multiplex PCR, a mixture combining 60 forward primers for TCR Vbeta segments and 13 reverse primers for TCR Jbeta segments was used. The CDR3 region of rearranged TCR beta genes was amplified from genomic DNA by a multiplex PCR assay. Amplified TCR beta libraries were sequenced as 87-base-pair reads on the Illumina HiSeq System. The original methods were these. Across the roughly 700 repertoires, a later analysis counted tens of millions of unique TCR beta chains, roughly 11 million of which were shared by at least two donors. A nearest-neighbor algorithm error-corrected the raw reads and collapsed the reads into unique sequences, merging closely related sequences to remove PCR and sequencing errors. CDR3 sequences were aligned to IMGT reference sequences to assign V, D and J gene segments. For a sequence to be retained, at least a six-nucleotide match to both a V gene segment and a J gene segment was required. A rearrangement counted as productive if the CDR3 had no stop codons and remained in frame with V and J, and every other rearrangement counted as non-productive. Following IMGT convention, CDR3 was defined as the stretch from the second conserved V-encoded cysteine to the conserved J-encoded phenylalanine. The earlier analysis of about 590 of the donors excluded sequences that lacked an unambiguous match to a single V gene segment. In an earlier analysis of approximately 590 of the donors, V segments were called functional above 56.7% productive rearrangements and were called segregating when the between-donor standard deviation exceeded 5%. A statistical classification framework was developed to diagnose cytomegalovirus status using the catalog of TCR beta chain sequences. In a later analysis, V and J genes were assigned by comparing TCR nucleotide sequences against IMGT/GENE-DB human TR gene sequences. Using the TCRdist pipeline, a later analysis assigned CDR3 sequences along with most-parsimonious VDJ recombination scenarios. In a later analysis, each TCR beta chain was defined by its CDR3 amino acid sequence together with its V-gene family, and reads lacking a unique V-gene family were excluded. In a later analysis, approximately 590 highly shared, low-generation-probability nucleotide sequences were removed to address suspected cross-contamination and a sequencing artifact. For each public chain, a later analysis derived a clonal expansion index from normalized ranks of inferred template counts within each repertoire. In a later analysis, generation probabilities were computed using a VDJ recombination model fitted to out-of-frame rearrangements, and the results were checked against IGoR. Hypergeometric tests were used in a later analysis to score TCR-TCR, TCR-HLA and TCR-CMV co-occurrence, with a repertoire-size bias correction applied to the TCR pairs. To estimate false discovery rates, a later analysis permuted the HLA or CMV assignments 20 times. In a later analysis, co-occurring TCRs were grouped with DBSCAN, and TCRdist sequence similarity was added when clustering was performed within HLA-allele-positive subsets. For co-occurrence clustering, repertoires with fewer than 30,000 or more than 120,000 public chains were excluded, along with a handful of repertoires with anomalous nucleotide sharing. TCRdb carries this immuneACCESS record with in-frame sequences only. Its versions omit some clonotypes, under half of them owing to an unresolved V gene in the studies checked, with the rest unexplained. The V and J calls and clone size come from that table; D and trimming were worked out from the DNA. Present in this sample are about 97,000 clones, 79% of which were seen just once. The ten top clones hold approximately 3.3% of the sample.

The sample consisted of PBMCs. The TCR comes from a male donor in good health and CMV-seropositive.

Here is the DNA: TGCAGCGTTGAAGGGGACAGGGAGTTAGACACTGAAGCTTTCTTT. This sequence encodes CSVEGDRELDTEAFF. The chain was built from TRBV29-1 and TRBJ1-1; 9 nucleotides in the junction match TRBD1. Including the terminal cysteine and phenylalanine, the CDR3 comprises 15 residues. The sequence is cut down to CDR3 DNA, 45 bases in frame from base 1. Based on the germline V gene, the CDR1 and CDR2 sequences are SQVTM and ANQGSEA. V is cut back by 1 base and J by 3 bases, with 6 bases in the junction unmatched.